These 12 T cell receptor beta chains were sequenced from one sample in a study of T-cell memory formation after mild COVID-19. One entry per CDR3 protein results from TCRdb running MiXCR on the 5' RACE reads. The table has hundreds of thousands of distinct CDR3 sequences, about a sixth seen once. Sequencing was performed on PBMCs or a T cell subset sorted from them (not recorded which). These receptors were taken from an adult woman who had mild COVID-19 (a few samples of this study predate the infection). Cell type and time point are not known.

This clonotype has more than one count but fewer than ten. This rearrangement joins TRBV12-3 or TRBV12-4 to TRBJ2-7, with D possibly being TRBD2 (5 bases). The V end was cut by 5 bases, the J end by 4 bases, with 15 bases between. The CDR3 totals 14 residues. CDR3 residues: CASSQRTLPYEQYF. The CDR3 DNA reads as TGTGCCAGCAGTCAGCGGACCCTTCCTTACGAGCAGTACTTC.

This clonotype was seen more than once but under ten times. V usage is TRBV3-1 and J usage is TRBJ1-6; tentative D call: TRBD1 (5 bases). This CDR3 contains 17 residues. Looked up from germline, CDR1 is LGHDT and CDR2 is YNNKEL (reference sequence). Trimming stripped 6 bases from V and 8 bases from J, with 23 bases between. The CDR3: CASSRTGTAPRDSPLHF. The CDR3 DNA follows: TGTGCCAGCAGTCGGACCGGGACTGCACCGAGAGATTCACCCCTCCACTTT. Using reference TRBV3-1 and TRBJ1-6 for the parts outside the CDR3, the full variable domain is DTAVSQTPKYLVTQMGNDKSIKCEQNLGHDTMYWYKQDSKKFLKIMFSYNNKELIINETVPNRFSPKSPDKAHLNLHINSLELGDSAVYFCASSRTGTAPRDSPLHFGNGTRLTVT.

The chain uses TRBV12-3 or TRBV12-4 and TRBJ1-1; tentatively, D is TRBD1 (5 bases). This CDR3 has 14 residues. Trimming pared 2 bases from V and 5 bases from J, leaving 12 bases between. The CDR3 loop reads CASSLQGVATEAFF. DNA of the CDR3: TGTGCCAGCAGTTTACAGGGAGTGGCGACTGAAGCTTTCTTT.

This sequence joins TRBV6-6 and TRBJ2-6; 8 bases align to TRBD1. Germline CDR1 reads MNHNY; CDR2 reads SVGAGI (reference sequence). V lost 6 bases and J lost 2; bases outside the gene matches: 6. The CDR3 runs to 16 residues. The CDR3 sequence: CASRPGQATGANVLTF. DNA of the CDR3: TGTGCCAGCAGACCGGGACAGGCAACTGGGGCCAACGTCCTGACTTTC.

This clonotype came up a few times. The chain carries TRBV29-1 and TRBJ1-2, with D tentatively TRBD1 (6 bases). CDR3 length: 12 amino acids. CDR1 is SQVTM, CDR2 ANQGSEA, per germline. The V end was cut by 4 bases, the J end by 8 bases, with 14 bases between. The CDR3 loop is CSVGGGGEGYTF. The CDR3, as DNA: TGCAGCGTTGGGGGCGGGGGCGAGGGCTACACCTTC.

The table lists this clonotype with many counts. Its ends do not fully match the called genes, so a read error is possible. The chain recombines TRBV4-2 with TRBJ2-1; unclear D gene. The CDR3 is 16 residues long. Germline loops: CDR1 LGHNA, CDR2 YNFKEQ. CDR3 sequence: CASTQGPGDLYNEQFF. In nucleotides, the CDR3 is TGTGCCAGCACCCAAGGACCCGGAGACTTATATAATGAGCAGTTCTTC.

V usage is TRBV5-4 and J usage is TRBJ1-2, with D perhaps TRBD1 (6 bases). Trimming removed 1 base from V and 4 bases from J, with 11 bases in between. The germline V gene has CDR1 SGHNT and CDR2 YYREEE (reference sequence). The CDR3 has 14 residues. CDR3 coding DNA: TGTGCCAGCAGCTTGAATCAGGGGAGCTATGGCTACACCTTC. It encodes CASSLNQGSYGYTF.

In this sample, this clonotype turned up a few times. The V gene is TRBV5-6, the J gene TRBJ2-7, with 9 bases matching TRBD1. The germline V gene has CDR1 SGHDT and CDR2 YYEEEE. The CDR3 totals 15 residues. V shed 2 bases, J shed 2 bases, and the junction held 5 bases outside the gene matches. The CDR3 reads CASSFGDRDAYEQYF. In DNA form, the CDR3 reads TGTGCCAGCAGCTTCGGGGACAGGGACGCCTACGAGCAGTACTTC.

This clonotype was seen a few times. This rearrangement joins TRBV12-3 or TRBV12-4 to TRBJ1-1, with 11 bases that match TRBD1. This CDR3 contains 17 residues. The junction had 8 bases not matched to a gene; V was cut back by 5 bases and J by 0 bases. CDR3 sequence: CASSLGTGGDMNTEAFF. CDR3 nucleotides: TGTGCCAGCAGTCTGGGGACAGGGGGAGACATGAACACTGAAGCTTTCTTT.

The chain links TRBV12-3 or TRBV12-4 to TRBJ1-1; D possibly corresponds to TRBD1 (5 bases). The CDR3 has 13 residues. Deletions cut 5 bases from V and 3 bases from J, with 10 bases between. In DNA form, the CDR3 reads TGTGCCAGCAGTAGAAGGGGATACACTGAAGCTTTCTTT. Residues: CASSRRGYTEAFF.

This clonotype was counted ten times or more. In DNA form, the CDR3 reads TGCGCCAGCAGCCAACAAGCCGGGGACAGGGGTTCCAACACCTTC. It translates to CASSQQAGDRGSNTF. The chain joins TRBV4-1 to TRBJ1-2, with 10 bases identical to TRBD1. The germline gives CDR1 MGHRA, CDR2 YSYEKL. After removal of 2 bases from V and 12 bases from J, the junction contained 12 bases not matched to a gene. The CDR3 loop spans 15 amino acids.

This CDR3 reads CASSTNRTGPGWTQYF. In DNA, the CDR3 is TGCGCCAGCAGCACCAACCGGACAGGCCCAGGTTGGACCCAGTACTTC. This chain connects TRBV23-1 to TRBJ2-5, with 7 bases aligning to TRBD1. TRBV23-1 is annotated as an ORF whose role is uncertain. The CDR3 loop spans 16 amino acids. The ends lost 6 bases at V and 7 bases at J; junction bases unmatched: 17.